The TCR beta chain described here comes from a study of glioma-infiltrating T cells after dendritic cell vaccination. Across the study: Treatment, given 2003 to 2012, was autologous tumor lysate-pulsed dendritic cell vaccination. The vaccine used monocyte-derived dendritic cells pulsed overnight with autologous tumor lysate. At biweekly intervals, patients got three intradermal dendritic cell vaccine injections.

TCRB CDR3 was amplified from 2 ug genomic DNA or less. Repertoires were generated with immunoSEQ multiplex PCR, while TCRdb's copy carries only in-frame clones and drops some. The data show around 10,000 clones, roughly 86% seen once. With 7 bases removed from V and 3 bases from J, the gap between germline ends came to 13 bases. Per germline, CDR1 MNHNS and CDR2 SASEGT. CDR3 length: 14 residues. Time point reported: after dendritic cell vaccination, including at tumor progression/relapse. Sample: blood, taken after dendritic cell vaccination. The TCR comes from a human donor with glioblastoma. V and J are TRBV6-1 and TRBJ1-5; a weak D match, TRBD1 (5 bases). The CDR3, as DNA: TGTGCCAGCAAGGCAGGGTGGAACAATCAGCCCCAGCATTTT. Translated: CASKAGWNNQPQHF.